The following is a T cell receptor (beta chain) sequence with its context. Its antigen is still unknown. Investigators merged groups given second doses at roughly 4 or roughly 12 weeks. The sample is drawn from a study of T cell responses to AZD1222 COVID-19 vaccine. The ends were cut back, 3 bases at V and 5 bases at J, with 11 bases in the middle. CDR1 and CDR2 from the germline V gene are SNHLY and FYNNEI. The CDR3 sequence is 14 residues long. Findings and caveats of the study: The reported proportion of spike-specific TCRs targeting unmutated variant regions was nearly half. Seropositive at baseline were only six AZD1222 recipients. The sample set comprised mostly white British donors with more females, and clonal diversity was possibly underestimated.

Assay: immunoSEQ multiplex PCR; the TCRdb copy retains only in-frame clones and omits some. The sample carries approximately 77,000 clones, about 92% recorded once. V and J are TRBV2 and TRBJ2-1; D possibly corresponds to TRBD2 (5 bases). Sequencing was performed on peripheral blood, taken 28 days after the second AZD1222 dose. This TCR was sampled from an adult who received the AZD1222 COVID-19 vaccine. The CDR3, as DNA: TGTGCCAGCAGTGAGCTGTGGACTGACAATGAGCAGTTCTTC. Translating it yields CASSELWTDNEQFF. Supplemented by reference TRBV2 and TRBJ2-1, the full variable domain reads EPEVTQTPSHQVTQMGQEVILRCVPISNHLYFYWYRQILGQKVEFLVSFYNNEISEKSEIFDDQFSVERPDGSNFTLKIRSTKLEDSAMYFCASSELWTDNEQFFGPGTRLTVL.